The clone carrying this T cell receptor (beta chain) was seen only a few times. Its specificity is unknown. This sample stems from a study of spatial heterogeneity in lung cancer. Background on the study: Among detected sequences, beta-chain ones consistently exceeded alpha-chain ones in number. Study-level results: The study found ubiquitous expanded tumor TCRs in blood more at resection than follow-up.

The time point denotes: sample taken at primary tumor resection. TCRdb processed the 5' RACE reads anew with MiXCR; each CDR3 protein has one entry. The data show 35,000 to 55,000 distinct CDR3 sequences, roughly 13% seen once. Deletions cut 6 bases from V and 4 bases from J, with 12 bases between. The V gene's germline CDR1 is MGHDK and CDR2 SYGVNS. This CDR3 contains 13 residues. The chain employs TRBV25-1 and TRBJ1-2; D gene unclear. The origin of this receptor is a male donor with early-stage non-small cell lung cancer. The sample consisted of PBMCs, taken at surgery. CDR3 DNA sequence: TGTGCCAGCAGGGACTCAGAGGGCTATGGCTACACCTTC. Translation: CASRDSEGYGYTF.